These T cell receptor beta chains were read from a single sample in a study of radiotherapy plus CTLA-4 blockade in lung cancer. Sequencing used immunoSEQ multiplex PCR; TCRdb keeps in-frame clones, though not all of them. The table shows about 67,000 clones, with 70% to 80% occurring only once. The sample here was peripheral blood, taken from a patient treated with radiotherapy plus ipilimumab. The receptors come from a human donor with non-small cell lung cancer whose response to radiotherapy plus ipilimumab could not be evaluated. Some clones in this sample may be carry-over from other donors' samples. Both conserved end residues are part of each CDR3. The order of the fields is CDR3 length, J gene, D gene, clone size, V gene, CDR3 DNA, CDR3 protein. A D gene is named only where the DNA matches it firmly. Size is stated for part of the rows, as once, few or many counts, or as a class when the clone is expanded.

CDR3 length: 15; J gene: TRBJ2-1; D gene: TRBD2; clone size: .; V gene: TRBV5-1; CDR3 DNA: TGCGCCAGCAGCCCCGGAGGGAGGGGCCCTACCACCCAGTTCTTC; CDR3 protein: CASSPGGRGPTTQFF
CDR3 length: 14; J gene: TRBJ1-1; D gene: .; clone size: .; V gene: TRBV7-2; CDR3 DNA: TGTGCCAGCAGCACGGGACTGATTTACACTGAAGCTTTCTTT; CDR3 protein: CASSTGLIYTEAFF
CDR3 length: 15; J gene: TRBJ1-5; D gene: .; clone size: .; V gene: TRBV2; CDR3 DNA: TGTGCCAGCACGGGACAACAGGGTACTACTTTGCCCCAGCATTTT; CDR3 protein: CASTGQQGTTLPQHF
CDR3 length: 16; J gene: TRBJ1-5; D gene: .; clone size: .; V gene: TRBV4-1; CDR3 DNA: TGCGCCAGCAGCCAAGATTGGGCAGGGGTAGATCAGCCCCAGCATTTT; CDR3 protein: CASSQDWAGVDQPQHF
CDR3 length: 15; J gene: TRBJ1-6; D gene: .; clone size: .; V gene: TRBV6-1; CDR3 DNA: TGTGCCAGCACCCAGCAGGGAAACCAAAATTCACCCCTCCACTTT; CDR3 protein: CASTQQGNQNSPLHF
CDR3 length: 15; J gene: TRBJ2-1; D gene: TRBD2; clone size: .; V gene: TRBV5-1; CDR3 DNA: TGCGCCAGCAGCAGTAGCGGGGGGGATTACAATGAGCAGTTCTTC; CDR3 protein: CASSSSGGDYNEQFF
CDR3 length: 16; J gene: TRBJ1-3; D gene: TRBD1; clone size: few; V gene: TRBV7-9; CDR3 DNA: TGTGCCAGCAGCTTGGGACAGGGTCGCTCTGGAAACACCATATATTTT; CDR3 protein: CASSLGQGRSGNTIYF
CDR3 length: 18; J gene: TRBJ2-5; D gene: TRBD1; clone size: few; V gene: TRBV7-3; CDR3 DNA: TGTGCCAGCAGCCTGCCTACTTTCCGGGACAGGGGATTGGAGACCCAGTACTTC; CDR3 protein: CASSLPTFRDRGLETQYF
CDR3 length: 15; J gene: TRBJ2-7; D gene: TRBD1; clone size: .; V gene: TRBV27; CDR3 DNA: TGTGCCAGCAGAGTCGGGACAGGGAGTTCCTACGAGCAGTACTTC; CDR3 protein: CASRVGTGSSYEQYF
CDR3 length: 14; J gene: TRBJ1-5; D gene: .; clone size: .; V gene: TRBV6-1; CDR3 DNA: TGTGCCAGCAGTCCAACCAGGGGCAATCAGCCCCAGCATTTT; CDR3 protein: CASSPTRGNQPQHF
CDR3 length: 13; J gene: TRBJ2-3; D gene: .; clone size: .; V gene: TRBV18; CDR3 DNA: TGTGCCAGCTCACCACCTAAGCCAGATACGCAGTATTTT; CDR3 protein: CASSPPKPDTQYF
CDR3 length: 15; J gene: TRBJ2-7; D gene: TRBD1; clone size: few; V gene: TRBV5-4; CDR3 DNA: TGTGCCAGCAGCCCATCCCAGGGACAGGCCTACGAGCAGTACTTC; CDR3 protein: CASSPSQGQAYEQYF
CDR3 length: 16; J gene: TRBJ2-2; D gene: .; clone size: .; V gene: TRBV18; CDR3 DNA: TGTGCCAGCTCACCACAAAACTATTTGAACACCGGGGAGCTGTTTTTT; CDR3 protein: CASSPQNYLNTGELFF
CDR3 length: 14; J gene: TRBJ1-1; D gene: .; clone size: .; V gene: TRBV6-1; CDR3 DNA: TGTGCCAGCAGCCACGGACACTTGAACACTGAAGCTTTCTTT; CDR3 protein: CASSHGHLNTEAFF
CDR3 length: 11; J gene: TRBJ1-1; D gene: .; clone size: .; V gene: TRBV10-3; CDR3 DNA: TGTGCCATCAGTGGGCCTTTTGAAGCTTTCTTT; CDR3 protein: CAISGPFEAFF
CDR3 length: 14; J gene: TRBJ1-5; D gene: .; clone size: .; V gene: TRBV7-9; CDR3 DNA: TGTGCCAGCAGCTCAACAGGGATGGGGCAGCCCCAGCATTTT; CDR3 protein: CASSSTGMGQPQHF
CDR3 length: 12; J gene: TRBJ2-7; D gene: TRBD1; clone size: .; V gene: TRBV29-1; CDR3 DNA: TGCAGCGCCTCCGACAGGGTCTACGAGCAGTACTTC; CDR3 protein: CSASDRVYEQYF
CDR3 length: 13; J gene: TRBJ2-1; D gene: .; clone size: .; V gene: TRBV10-2; CDR3 DNA: TGCGCCACCAAAGGGGTGGGGAACAATGAGCAGTTCTTC; CDR3 protein: CATKGVGNNEQFF